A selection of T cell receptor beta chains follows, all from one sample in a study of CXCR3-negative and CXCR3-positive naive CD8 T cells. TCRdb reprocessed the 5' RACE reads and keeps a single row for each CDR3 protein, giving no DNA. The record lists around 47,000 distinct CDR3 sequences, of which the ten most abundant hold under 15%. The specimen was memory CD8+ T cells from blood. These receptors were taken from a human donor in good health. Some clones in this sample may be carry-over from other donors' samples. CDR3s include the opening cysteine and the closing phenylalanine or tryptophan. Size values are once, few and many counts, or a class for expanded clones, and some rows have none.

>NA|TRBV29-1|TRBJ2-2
CSVGLPRTGELFF
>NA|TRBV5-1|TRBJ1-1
CASSLPGVGAFF
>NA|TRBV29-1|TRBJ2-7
CSVPIQGALYEQYF
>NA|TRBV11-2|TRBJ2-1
CASSLVRGAPNEQFF
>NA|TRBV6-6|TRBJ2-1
CASSVYNEQFF
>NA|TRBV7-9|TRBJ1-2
CASINGRSDFYGYTF
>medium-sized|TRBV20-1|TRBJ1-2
CSARAGTAPPF
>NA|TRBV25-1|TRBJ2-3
CASSETGKLADTQYF
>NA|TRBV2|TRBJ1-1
CASSEARTEAFF
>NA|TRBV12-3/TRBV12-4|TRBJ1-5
CASSISGGNQPQHF
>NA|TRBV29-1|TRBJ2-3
CSVGGQGRRDTQYF
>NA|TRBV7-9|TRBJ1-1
CASSLLGTGGTEAFF
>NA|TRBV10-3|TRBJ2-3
CAISEPGTGWTDTQYF
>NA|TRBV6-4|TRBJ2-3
CASSVGSGGTDTQYF
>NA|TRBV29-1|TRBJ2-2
CSHLASNTGELFF
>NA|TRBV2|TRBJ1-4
CASSEEVATNEKLFF
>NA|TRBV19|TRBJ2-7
CASSWGQTGYEQYF
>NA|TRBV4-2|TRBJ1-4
CASSQSRPLTTNEKLFF
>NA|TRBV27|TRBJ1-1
CASIGTAVNTEAFF
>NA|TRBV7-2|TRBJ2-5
CASSLRGPMALQETQYF
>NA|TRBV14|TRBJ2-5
CASSQAGTGEETQYF
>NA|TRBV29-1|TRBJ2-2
CSALIQGGLTGELFF
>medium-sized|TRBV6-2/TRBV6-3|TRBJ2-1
CASTQGTSGGNEQFF
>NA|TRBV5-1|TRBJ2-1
CASSLLGLAGFEQFF
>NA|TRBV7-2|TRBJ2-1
CASSPNANEQFF
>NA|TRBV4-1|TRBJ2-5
CASSSRLAGEETQYF
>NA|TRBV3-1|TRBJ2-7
CASSLPDGGLYEQYF
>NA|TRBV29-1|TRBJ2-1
CSVERQWEGDEQFF
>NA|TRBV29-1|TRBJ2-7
CSVEAGSHRLAGASYEQYF
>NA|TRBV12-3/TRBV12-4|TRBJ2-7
CASSTGTGAYEQYF
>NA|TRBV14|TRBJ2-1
CASRGHAGEHGEQFF
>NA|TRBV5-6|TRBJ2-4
CASSPGPAARDIQYF
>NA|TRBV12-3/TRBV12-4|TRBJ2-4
CASSLDSLAKNIQYF
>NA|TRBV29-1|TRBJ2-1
CSASGGSYNEQFF
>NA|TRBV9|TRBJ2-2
CASSVQGAGELFF
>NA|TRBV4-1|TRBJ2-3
CASSLSSRGSADTQYF
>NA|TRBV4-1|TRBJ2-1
CASSQAVLREGSYNEQFF
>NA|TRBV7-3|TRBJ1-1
CASSLTGTGGTEAFF
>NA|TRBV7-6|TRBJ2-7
CASSLSRTGGYEQYF
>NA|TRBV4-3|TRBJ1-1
CASSHSGPEGTEAFF
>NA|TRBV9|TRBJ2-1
CASSVAVNEQFF
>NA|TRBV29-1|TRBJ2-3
CSGVAGGSTDTQYF